This TCR beta chain was sequenced in a study of T cell clonotyping in hematopoietic cell transplantation. Using immunoSEQ multiplex PCR, the repertoire was profiled, and TCRdb retains in-frame clones only, with some absent. Of about 41,000 clones listed, approximately 95% are singletons. Germline CDR1 and CDR2: ENHRY and SYGVKD. The CDR3 runs to 16 residues. Trimming took 6 bases from V and 2 from J, leaving 18 bases between them. In regard to this clone: Its matching antigen is unknown.

The study, taken as a whole, reports: No sorting was done, leaving CD4 and CD8 contributions mixed.

The chain is built from TRBV10-3 and TRBJ2-3, with TRBD1 as a possible D gene (5 bases). The sequence was obtained from a man aged 25-40 years in good health. Some clones in this sample may be carry-over from other donors' samples. Sequenced input: peripheral blood mononuclear cells. The CDR3 DNA follows: TGTGCCATCAGCGGAGCCTCAGGGATCGCCACAGATACGCAGTATTTT. Translation: CAISGASGIATDTQYF.